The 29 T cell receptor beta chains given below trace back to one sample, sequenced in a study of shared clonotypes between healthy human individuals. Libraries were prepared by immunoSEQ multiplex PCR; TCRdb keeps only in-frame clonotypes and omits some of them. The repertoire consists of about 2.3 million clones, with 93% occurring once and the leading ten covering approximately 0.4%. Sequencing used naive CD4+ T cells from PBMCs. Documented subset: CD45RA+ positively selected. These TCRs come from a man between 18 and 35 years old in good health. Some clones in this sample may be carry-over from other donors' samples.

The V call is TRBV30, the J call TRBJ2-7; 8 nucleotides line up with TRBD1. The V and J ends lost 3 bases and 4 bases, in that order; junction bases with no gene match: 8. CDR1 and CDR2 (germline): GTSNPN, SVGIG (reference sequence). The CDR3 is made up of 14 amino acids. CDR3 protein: CAWRPDRGSYEQYF. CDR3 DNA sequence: TGTGCCTGGAGACCAGACAGGGGCTCATACGAGCAGTACTTC.

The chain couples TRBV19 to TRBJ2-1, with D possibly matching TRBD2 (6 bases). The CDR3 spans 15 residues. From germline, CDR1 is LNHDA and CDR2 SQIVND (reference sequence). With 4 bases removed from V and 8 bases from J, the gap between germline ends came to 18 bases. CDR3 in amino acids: CASSRWASERDEQFF. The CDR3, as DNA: TGTGCCAGTAGTAGGTGGGCTAGCGAAAGGGATGAGCAGTTCTTC. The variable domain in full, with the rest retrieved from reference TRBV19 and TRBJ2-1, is DGGITQSPKYLFRKEGQNVTLSCEQNLNHDAMYWYRQDPGQGLRLIYYSQIVNDFQKGDIAEGYSVSREKKESFPLTVTSAQKNPTAFYLCASSRWASERDEQFFGPGTRLTVL.

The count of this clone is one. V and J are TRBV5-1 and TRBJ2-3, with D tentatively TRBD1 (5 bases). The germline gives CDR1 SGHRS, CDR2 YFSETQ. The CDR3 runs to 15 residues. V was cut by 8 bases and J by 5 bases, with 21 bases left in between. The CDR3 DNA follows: TGCGCCAGTAGCCCCTACGGCACAGGCGGAGATACGCAGTATTTT. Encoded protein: CASSPYGTGGDTQYF.

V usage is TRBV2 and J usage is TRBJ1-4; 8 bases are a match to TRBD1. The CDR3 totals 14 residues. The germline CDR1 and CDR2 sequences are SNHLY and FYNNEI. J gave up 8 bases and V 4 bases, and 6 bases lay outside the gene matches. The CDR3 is CASSADRGAEKLFF. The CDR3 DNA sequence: TGTGCCAGCAGTGCCGACAGGGGTGCGGAAAAACTGTTTTTT.

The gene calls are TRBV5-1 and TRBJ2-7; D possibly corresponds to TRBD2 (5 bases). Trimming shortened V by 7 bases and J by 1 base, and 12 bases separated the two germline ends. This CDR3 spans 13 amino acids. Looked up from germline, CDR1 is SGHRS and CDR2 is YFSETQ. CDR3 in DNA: TGCGCCAGCTCGGAGGTACAGTCCTACGAGCAGTACTTC. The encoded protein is CASSEVQSYEQYF.

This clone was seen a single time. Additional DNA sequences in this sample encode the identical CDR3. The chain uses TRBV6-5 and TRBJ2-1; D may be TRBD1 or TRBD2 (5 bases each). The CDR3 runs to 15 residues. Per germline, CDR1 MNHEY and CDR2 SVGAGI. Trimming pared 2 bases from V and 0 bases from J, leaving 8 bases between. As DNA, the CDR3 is TGTGCCAGCAGTTACCGGGGCCTCTCCTACAATGAGCAGTTCTTC. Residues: CASSYRGLSYNEQFF.

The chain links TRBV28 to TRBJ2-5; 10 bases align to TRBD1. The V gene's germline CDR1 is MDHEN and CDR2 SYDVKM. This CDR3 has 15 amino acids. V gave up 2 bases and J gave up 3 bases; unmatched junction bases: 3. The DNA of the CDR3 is TGTGCCAGCAGTTTAGCCGGGACAGGGGAAGAGACCCAGTACTTC. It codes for CASSLAGTGEETQYF.

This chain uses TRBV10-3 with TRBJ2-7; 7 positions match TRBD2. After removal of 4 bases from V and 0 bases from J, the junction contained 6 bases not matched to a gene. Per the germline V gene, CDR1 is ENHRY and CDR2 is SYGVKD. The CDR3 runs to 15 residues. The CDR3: CAISALAESSYEQYF. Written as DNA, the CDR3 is TGTGCCATCAGTGCCCTAGCGGAGAGCTCCTACGAGCAGTACTTC.

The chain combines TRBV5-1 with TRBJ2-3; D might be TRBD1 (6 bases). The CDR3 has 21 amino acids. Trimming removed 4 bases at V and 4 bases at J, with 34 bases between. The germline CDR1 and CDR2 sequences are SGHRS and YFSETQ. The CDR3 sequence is CASSRPPSGTLNSVSADTQYF. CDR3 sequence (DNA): TGCGCCAGCAGCCGACCGCCTTCCGGGACACTCAATTCGGTTTCCGCAGATACGCAGTATTTT.

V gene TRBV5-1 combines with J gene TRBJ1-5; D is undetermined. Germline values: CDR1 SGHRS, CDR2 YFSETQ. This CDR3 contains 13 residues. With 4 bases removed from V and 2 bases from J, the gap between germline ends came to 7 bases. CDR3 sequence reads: CASSHNGNQPQHF. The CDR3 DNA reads TGCGCCAGCAGCCACAATGGCAATCAGCCCCAGCATTTT.

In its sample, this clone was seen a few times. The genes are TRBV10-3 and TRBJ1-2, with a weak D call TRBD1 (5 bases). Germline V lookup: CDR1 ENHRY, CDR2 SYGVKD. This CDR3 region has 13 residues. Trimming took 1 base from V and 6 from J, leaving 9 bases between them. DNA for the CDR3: TGTGCCATCAGTGAGTGGGGCGTGGATGGCTACACCTTC. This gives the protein CAISEWGVDGYTF.

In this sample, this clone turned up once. The CDR3 sequence is CASSLRRGQPQHF. CDR3 DNA sequence: TGTGCCAGCAGCCTGAGACGGGGTCAGCCCCAGCATTTT. The chain employs TRBV5-6 and TRBJ1-5; no reliable D call. Germline assignment: CDR1 SGHDT and CDR2 YYEEEE. Trimming removed 4 bases at V and 6 bases at J, with 11 bases between. This CDR3 has 13 residues.

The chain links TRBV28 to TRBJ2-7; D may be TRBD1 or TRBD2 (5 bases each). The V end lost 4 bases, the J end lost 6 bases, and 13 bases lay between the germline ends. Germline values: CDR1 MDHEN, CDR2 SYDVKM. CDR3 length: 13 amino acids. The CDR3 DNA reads TGTGCCAGCAGTTCCCGACCGGGGCGCGAGCAGTACTTC. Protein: CASSSRPGREQYF.

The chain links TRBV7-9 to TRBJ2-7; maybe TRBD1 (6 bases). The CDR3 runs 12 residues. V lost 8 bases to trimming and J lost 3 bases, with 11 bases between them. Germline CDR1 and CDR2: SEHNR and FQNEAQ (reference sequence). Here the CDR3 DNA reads TGTGCCAGCCAACTAGGGGGCTACGAGCAGTACTTC. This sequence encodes CASQLGGYEQYF.

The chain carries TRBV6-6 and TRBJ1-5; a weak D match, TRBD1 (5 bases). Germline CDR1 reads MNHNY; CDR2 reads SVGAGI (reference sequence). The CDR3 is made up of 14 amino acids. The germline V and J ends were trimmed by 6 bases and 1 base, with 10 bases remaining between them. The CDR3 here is CASSLGVSNQPQHF. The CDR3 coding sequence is TGTGCCAGCAGCTTGGGGGTGAGCAATCAGCCCCAGCATTTT.

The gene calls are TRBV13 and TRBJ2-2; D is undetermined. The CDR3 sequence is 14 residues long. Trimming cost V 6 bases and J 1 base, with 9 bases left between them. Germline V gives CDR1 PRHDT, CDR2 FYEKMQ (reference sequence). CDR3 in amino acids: CASRQDGNTGELFF. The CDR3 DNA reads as TGTGCCAGCAGACAAGATGGGAACACCGGGGAGCTGTTTTTT.

CDR3 sequence reads: CASRRSGGTEAFF. CDR3 in DNA: TGTGCCAGCAGACGCTCCGGGGGGACTGAAGCTTTCTTT. V is TRBV7-3 and J is TRBJ1-1, with D perhaps matching TRBD1 (5 bases). The CDR3 is made up of 13 amino acids. Germline values: CDR1 SGHTA, CDR2 FQGTGA. The germline V and J ends were trimmed by 6 bases and 5 bases, with 13 bases remaining between them.

The CDR3 region has the DNA TGTGCCAGTAGAAAGGACCCTAGCAATCAGCCCCAGCATTTT. Translated, it gives CASRKDPSNQPQHF. The rearrangement joins TRBV19 to TRBJ1-5, with D unresolved. Germline lookup yields CDR1 LNHDA and CDR2 SQIVND (reference sequence). V lost 6 bases to trimming and J lost 0 bases, with 9 bases between them. The CDR3 covers 14 residues.

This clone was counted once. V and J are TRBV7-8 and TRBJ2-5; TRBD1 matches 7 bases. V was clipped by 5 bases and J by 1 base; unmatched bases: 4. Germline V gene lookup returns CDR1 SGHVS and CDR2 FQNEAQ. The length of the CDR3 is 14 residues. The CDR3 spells CASSKGDSQETQYF. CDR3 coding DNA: TGTGCCAGCAGCAAGGGGGACAGCCAAGAGACCCAGTACTTC.

CDR3 coding DNA: TGTGCCAGCAGAGATCCCTCCGGAAACATTCAGTACTTC. Its translation: CASRDPSGNIQYF. The chain combines TRBV25-1 with TRBJ2-4, with D hard to call. V was pared by 6 bases and J by 6 bases, with 12 bases between. Germline lookup yields CDR1 MGHDK and CDR2 SYGVNS. This CDR3 has 13 amino acids.

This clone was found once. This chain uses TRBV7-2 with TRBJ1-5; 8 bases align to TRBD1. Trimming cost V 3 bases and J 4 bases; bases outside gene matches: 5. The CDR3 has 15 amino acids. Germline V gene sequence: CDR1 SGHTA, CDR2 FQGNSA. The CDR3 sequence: CASSFSTGGNQPQHF. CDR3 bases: TGTGCCAGCAGCTTCTCAACAGGGGGGAATCAGCCCCAGCATTTT.

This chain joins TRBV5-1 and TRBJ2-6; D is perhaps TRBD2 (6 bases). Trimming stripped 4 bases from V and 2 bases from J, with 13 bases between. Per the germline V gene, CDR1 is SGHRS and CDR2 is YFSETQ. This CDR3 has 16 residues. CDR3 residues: CASSTQWGAGANVLTF. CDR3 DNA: TGCGCCAGCAGCACCCAATGGGGGGCTGGGGCCAACGTCCTGACTTTC.

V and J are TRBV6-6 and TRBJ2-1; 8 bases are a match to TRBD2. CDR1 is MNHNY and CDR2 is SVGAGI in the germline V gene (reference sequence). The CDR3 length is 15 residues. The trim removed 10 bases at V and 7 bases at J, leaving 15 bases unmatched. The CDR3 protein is CAISRRGLVENEQFF. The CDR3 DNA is TGTGCCATCTCTAGGAGGGGACTAGTCGAGAATGAGCAGTTCTTC.

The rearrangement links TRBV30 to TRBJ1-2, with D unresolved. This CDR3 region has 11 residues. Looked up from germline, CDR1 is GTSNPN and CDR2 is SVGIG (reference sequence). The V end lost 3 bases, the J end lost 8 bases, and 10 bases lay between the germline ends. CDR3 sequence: CAWSPAGGYTF. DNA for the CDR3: TGTGCCTGGAGCCCAGCTGGGGGCTACACCTTC. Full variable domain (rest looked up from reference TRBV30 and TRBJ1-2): SQTIHQWPATLVQPVGSPLSLECTVEGTSNPNLYWYRQAAGRGLQLLFYSVGIGQISSEVPQNLSASRPQDRQFILSSKKLLLSDSGFYLCAWSPAGGYTFGSGTRLTVV.

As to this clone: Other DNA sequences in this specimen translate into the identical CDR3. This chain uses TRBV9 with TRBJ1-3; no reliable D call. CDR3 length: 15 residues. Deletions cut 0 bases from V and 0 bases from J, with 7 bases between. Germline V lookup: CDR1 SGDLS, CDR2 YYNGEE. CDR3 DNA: TGTGCCAGCAGCGTAGATCCCAACTCTGGAAACACCATATATTTT. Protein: CASSVDPNSGNTIYF.

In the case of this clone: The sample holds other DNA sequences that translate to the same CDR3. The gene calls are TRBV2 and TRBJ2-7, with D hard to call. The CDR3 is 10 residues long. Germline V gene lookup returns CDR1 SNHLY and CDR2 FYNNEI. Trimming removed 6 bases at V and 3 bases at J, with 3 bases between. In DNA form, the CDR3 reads TGTGCCAGCAGCGACTACGAGCAGTACTTC. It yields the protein CASSDYEQYF. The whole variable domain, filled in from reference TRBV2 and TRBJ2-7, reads EPEVTQTPSHQVTQMGQEVILRCVPISNHLYFYWYRQILGQKVEFLVSFYNNEISEKSEIFDDQFSVERPDGSNFTLKIRSTKLEDSAMYFCASSDYEQYFGPGTRLTVT.

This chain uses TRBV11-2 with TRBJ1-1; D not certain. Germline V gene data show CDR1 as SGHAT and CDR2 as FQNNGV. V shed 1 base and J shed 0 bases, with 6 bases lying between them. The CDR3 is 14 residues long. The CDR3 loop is CASSLGGVNTEAFF. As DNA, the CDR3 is TGTGCCAGCAGCTTAGGGGGTGTGAACACTGAAGCTTTCTTT. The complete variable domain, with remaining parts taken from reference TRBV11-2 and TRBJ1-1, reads EAGVAQSPRYKIIEKRQSVAFWCNPISGHATLYWYQQILGQGPKLLIQFQNNGVVDDSQLPKDRFSAERLKGVDSTLKIQPAKLEDSAVYLCASSLGGVNTEAFFGQGTRLTVV.

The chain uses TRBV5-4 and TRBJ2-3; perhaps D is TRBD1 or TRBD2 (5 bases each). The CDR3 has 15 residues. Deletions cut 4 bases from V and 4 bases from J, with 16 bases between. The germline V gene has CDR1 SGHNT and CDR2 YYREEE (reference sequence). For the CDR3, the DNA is TGTGCCAGCAGCCCAGATTTGGGGGTTCCAGATACGCAGTATTTT. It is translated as CASSPDLGVPDTQYF.

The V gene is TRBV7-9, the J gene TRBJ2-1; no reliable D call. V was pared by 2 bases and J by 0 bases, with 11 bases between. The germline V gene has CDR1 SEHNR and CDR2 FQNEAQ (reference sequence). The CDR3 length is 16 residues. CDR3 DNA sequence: TGTGCCAGCAGCTTACGAGCCGTAAGCTCCTACAATGAGCAGTTCTTC. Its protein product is CASSLRAVSSYNEQFF.